The sequence of this T cell receptor (beta chain) was determined in a study of a mutant IDH1 vaccine in newly diagnosed glioma. Study-wide context: Of treated patients, around 60% were men and approximately 40% women, averaging about 40 years.

This clone was counted a few times. Its cognate antigen is unknown. This CDR3 spans 14 amino acids. Trimming pared 8 bases from V and 1 base from J, leaving 14 bases between. Germline CDR1 reads MNHNS; CDR2 reads SASEGT. Clones were read by immunoSEQ multiplex PCR, and TCRdb kept only the in-frame ones, dropping some. The table has around 52,000 clones, about 82% seen once. The time point denotes: week 35, safety follow-up. One vaccine dose held 300 ug of mutant IDH1 20-mer peptide and came with topical imiquimod. This clonotype originated in a man aged 40-50 years with glioma. V usage is TRBV6-1 and J usage is TRBJ2-5, with D tentatively TRBD2 (5 bases). The sequencing used PBMCs, collected from a glioma patient whose treatment included an IDH1 peptide vaccine. CDR3 loop: CASSEGFGQETQYF. The DNA for the CDR3 is TGTGCCAGCTCCGAGGGATTTGGCCAAGAGACCCAGTACTTC.